Listed below are T cell receptor beta chains from one sample, sequenced in a study of blood T cell repertoires in COVID-19. Assay used: immunoSEQ multiplex PCR; TCRdb lists only in-frame clones, some missing. The table shows approximately 220,000 clones, with 86% occurring only once. The material sequenced was peripheral blood. These receptors all stem from a woman between 50 and 59 years old with acute or convalescent COVID-19. The conserved cysteine and the conserved F or W are not part of the CDR3 here.

V,CDR3
TRBV19,ASRRGVTSYEQY
TRBV28,ASSFWAEQY
TRBV7-3,ASSLDPGETQY
TRBV6-6,ASRFGGDTQY
TRBV30,AWSRGDPFSEQF
TRBV6-5,ASKREASYEQY
TRBV11-3,ASSLFPDRASGNTIY
TRBV3-1/TRBV3-2,ASSQMGHPSTDTQY
TRBV19,ASHRVGNQPQH
TRBV10-3,AISASGRDRTYNEQF
TRBV19,ASSTGKDYGYT
TRBV6-5,ASSYDRAGGANEQF
TRBV5-4,ASSSSSYEQY
TRBV30,AWSVGGAGGYT
TRBV11-2,ASSLRLAIYEQY
TRBV6-1,ASSEQYTEAF
TRBV5-1,ASNPAPGGFYEQY
TRBV27,ASSFWGGVGSGEQY
TRBV27,ASNSGGNTEAF
TRBV7-6,ASSQDRDTDTQY
TRBV12-5,ASGQGAGELF
TRBV7-7,ASSPQGLAEETQY
TRBV7-9,ASGETGGEQY
TRBV14,ASSHPAGGPSTDTQY
TRBV5-6,ASSVLAGGPEETQY
TRBV4-3,ASSPNLLAGNEQF
TRBV27,ASSTGGGRAGTSGANVLT
TRBV4-1,ASSPGRVWNTGELF
TRBV6-5,ASSHITQGNEQF
TRBV9,ASSVDGQGTYEQY
TRBV7-9,ASSRSDEQY
TRBV7-2,ASSPRPGSYNSPLH
TRBV7-9,ASSLVTGGETQY
TRBV30,AWTLVPSTGYT
TRBV27,ASTLPAGGYT
TRBV7-2,ASSPGQPNGYT
TRBV7-2,ASSLPGTGGSPLH
TRBV2,ASSGAGNNQPQH
TRBV7-9,ASSLEGAGSPLH
TRBV18,ASSRRGDSRDEQY
TRBV6-2/TRBV6-3,ASSWGGDVLLAF
TRBV12-3/TRBV12-4,ASSLFARALF
TRBV5-1,ASSFRRNADTQY
TRBV6-5,ASRGGGPGYEQY
TRBV18,ASSPGQVITYEQY
TRBV5-1,ASGPGGALETQY
TRBV7-2,ASTSIRGTDTQY
TRBV7-2,ASSFGHYTDTQY
TRBV5-1,ASSYGTKGTDTQY
TRBV12-3/TRBV12-4,ASSRQGPGAF
TRBV10-1,ASSGGGEQY
TRBV3-1/TRBV3-2,ASSQSFANEKLF
TRBV5-4,ASSVQGYQETQY
TRBV5-1,ASSSSGSNTGELF
TRBV7-9,ASSLGLSGNGNQPQH
TRBV21-1,ASSKMEKGREQY
TRBV6-1,ASSEPVRFGELF
TRBV7-2,ASSSRQGNEKLF
TRBV6-5,ASRQGFPGELF
TRBV5-5,ASSPEAPSSLH